Listed below are T cell receptor beta chains from one sample, sequenced in a study of cytomegalovirus exposure and HLA in healthy donors. Generated by immunoSEQ multiplex PCR, the TCRdb table keeps only in-frame clones and is missing some. The repertoire includes about 92,000 clones, around 77% of them detected once, and under 8% sits in the top ten. Sequencing was performed on PBMCs. The source is a man aged 45-60 years in good health and CMV-seropositive. Both conserved end residues are part of each CDR3. Fields, in order: V gene, D gene, J gene, clone size, CDR3 DNA, CDR3 protein. A D gene is named only where the DNA matches it firmly. Not every row has a clone size; where given, it reads once, few, many or a size class.

V: TRBV2
D: TRBD1
J: TRBJ1-1
size: few
DNA: TGTGCCAGCAGCTCAGGACAGGGGAACACTGAAGCTTTCTTT
CDR3: CASSSGQGNTEAFF

V: TRBV5-6
D: NA
J: TRBJ1-2
size: NA
DNA: TGTGCCAGCAGCTTGCAGTTAAACTATGGCTACACCTTC
CDR3: CASSLQLNYGYTF

V: TRBV11-2
D: NA
J: TRBJ1-2
size: NA
DNA: TGTGCCAGCAGCTTAGGAGTCCAGGGAGGGATGCACTATGGCTACACCTTC
CDR3: CASSLGVQGGMHYGYTF

V: TRBV10-3
D: NA
J: TRBJ2-5
size: NA
DNA: TGTGCCATCAGTGAGTCGGTCGTCCGGGAGACCCAGTACTTC
CDR3: CAISESVVRETQYF

V: TRBV5-4
D: TRBD1
J: TRBJ2-7
size: NA
DNA: TGTGCCAGCAGCTTGGGGACAGGCGCCTACGAGCAGTACTTC
CDR3: CASSLGTGAYEQYF

V: TRBV5-1
D: TRBD1
J: TRBJ2-7
size: NA
DNA: TGCGCCAGCAGCTTGGCAGGGGGCAGCTACGAGCAGTACTTC
CDR3: CASSLAGGSYEQYF

V: TRBV5-5
D: NA
J: TRBJ1-1
size: NA
DNA: TGTGCCAGCAGCTTTCAGGGGACGAACACTGAAGCTTTCTTT
CDR3: CASSFQGTNTEAFF

V: TRBV29-1
D: TRBD1
J: TRBJ1-2
size: few
DNA: TGCAGCGCAGGGGGGAGTTTCTATGGCTACACCTTC
CDR3: CSAGGSFYGYTF

V: TRBV4-3
D: NA
J: TRBJ1-6
size: NA
DNA: TGCGCCAGCAGCCAAGCCCGCGGGCTATATTCACCCCTCCACTTT
CDR3: CASSQARGLYSPLHF

V: TRBV15
D: NA
J: TRBJ2-3
size: NA
DNA: TGTGCCACCAGCAGGGCGGAATTTCACACGCAGTATTTT
CDR3: CATSRAEFHTQYF

V: TRBV4-3
D: NA
J: TRBJ2-7
size: once
DNA: TGCGCCAGCAGCCGCGCCAGGGAGGCCTACGAGCAGTACTTC
CDR3: CASSRAREAYEQYF

V: TRBV5-1
D: TRBD1
J: TRBJ1-4
size: NA
DNA: TGCGCCAGCAGCCTTCGGACAGGGGATGAAAAACTGTTTTTT
CDR3: CASSLRTGDEKLFF

V: TRBV7-8
D: NA
J: TRBJ2-2
size: NA
DNA: TGTGCCAGCAGCTTGAGGTGGACCGGGGAGCTGTTTTTT
CDR3: CASSLRWTGELFF

V: TRBV7-6
D: NA
J: TRBJ1-2
size: few
DNA: TGTGCCAGCAGCCCAACAGGGAACTATGGCTACACCTTC
CDR3: CASSPTGNYGYTF

V: TRBV7-9
D: NA
J: TRBJ1-1
size: NA
DNA: TGTGCCAGCAGCTTATTGGCGAACACTGAAGCTTTCTTT
CDR3: CASSLLANTEAFF

V: TRBV6-5
D: NA
J: TRBJ2-5
size: NA
DNA: TGTGCCAGCAGCCGACGGACAGTCTCGGAGACCCAGTACTTC
CDR3: CASSRRTVSETQYF

V: TRBV15
D: TRBD2
J: TRBJ2-7
size: NA
DNA: TGTGCCACCAGCAGAGGACCAGCGGGGGAGCAGTACTTC
CDR3: CATSRGPAGEQYF

V: TRBV19
D: NA
J: TRBJ2-2
size: NA
DNA: TGTGCCAGTAGAACCGCAGGGTACACCGGGGAGCTGTTTTTT
CDR3: CASRTAGYTGELFF

V: TRBV14
D: TRBD2
J: TRBJ2-7
size: few
DNA: TGTGCCAGCAGGGGGGGGATTGAACAAGAGCAGTACTTC
CDR3: CASRGGIEQEQYF

V: TRBV23-1
D: TRBD2
J: TRBJ2-1
size: NA
DNA: TGCGCCAGCAGTCAATCGGGGGCTAGCGGGGGGCCTGAGGATGAGCAGTTCTTC
CDR3: CASSQSGASGGPEDEQFF

V: TRBV7-2
D: TRBD1
J: TRBJ2-7
size: NA
DNA: TGTGCCAGCAGCACCCGACAGGGCTACGAGCAGTACTTC
CDR3: CASSTRQGYEQYF

V: TRBV9
D: NA
J: TRBJ2-7
size: NA
DNA: TGTGCCAGCAGCGTCGGCAGGGGCTGGGGCGACGAGCAGTACTTC
CDR3: CASSVGRGWGDEQYF

V: TRBV5-6
D: TRBD1
J: TRBJ2-7
size: NA
DNA: TGTGCCAGCAGCTCCCGACAGGGGACTCACGAGCAGTACTTC
CDR3: CASSSRQGTHEQYF

V: TRBV19
D: TRBD1
J: TRBJ2-7
size: NA
DNA: TGTGCCAGCGGCCGGGACAGGGACTCCTACGAGCAGTACTTC
CDR3: CASGRDRDSYEQYF

V: TRBV4-2
D: NA
J: TRBJ1-4
size: NA
DNA: TGTGCCAGCAGCCAATCTGTGGAGGAAGAGGGCGAAAAACTGTTTTTT
CDR3: CASSQSVEEEGEKLFF

V: TRBV6-4
D: NA
J: TRBJ1-2
size: once
DNA: TGTGCCAGCAGTGAGGAGATGGGCTATGGCTACACCTTC
CDR3: CASSEEMGYGYTF

V: TRBV7-6
D: NA
J: TRBJ2-2
size: few
DNA: TGTGCCAGCAGTCACGGCACCGGGGAGCTGTTTTTT
CDR3: CASSHGTGELFF

V: TRBV19
D: NA
J: TRBJ2-3
size: NA
DNA: TGTGCCAGTAGTATCCCGGGGGGCCCAGATACGCAGTATTTT
CDR3: CASSIPGGPDTQYF

V: TRBV7-2
D: NA
J: TRBJ2-6
size: NA
DNA: TGTGCCAGCAGCGCGGCCAGCTCTGGGGCCAACGTCCTGCCTTTC
CDR3: CASSAASSGANVLPF

V: TRBV5-1
D: TRBD1
J: TRBJ1-1
size: few
DNA: TGCGCCAGCAGCTTGGAGACAGGGACAGGGGAAGCTTTCTTT
CDR3: CASSLETGTGEAFF

V: TRBV30
D: NA
J: TRBJ1-5
size: few
DNA: TGTGCCGGAGGTCGAGGTTTGGAACCGCCCCAGCATTTT
CDR3: CAGGRGLEPPQHF

V: TRBV5-1
D: NA
J: TRBJ1-4
size: NA
DNA: TGCGCCAGCAGCTTGGAATTGGGCACTAATGAAAAACTGTTTTTT
CDR3: CASSLELGTNEKLFF

V: TRBV10-3
D: NA
J: TRBJ2-7
size: NA
DNA: TGTGCCGCGGGGAGCTCCTACGAGCAGTACTTC
CDR3: CAAGSSYEQYF

V: TRBV5-1
D: NA
J: TRBJ1-6
size: once
DNA: TGCGCCAGCAGCTTTCTAGAGACTAATTCACCCCTCCACTTT
CDR3: CASSFLETNSPLHF

V: TRBV19
D: TRBD1
J: TRBJ2-1
size: once
DNA: TGTGCCAGTAGTTACCGGGACAGCACAAACAATGAGCAGTTCTTC
CDR3: CASSYRDSTNNEQFF

V: TRBV28
D: TRBD1
J: TRBJ1-5
size: NA
DNA: TGTGCCAGCAGTTTACCTTTAACAGGGGGCGGTTCCCAGCATTTT
CDR3: CASSLPLTGGGSQHF

V: TRBV28
D: TRBD1
J: TRBJ2-7
size: NA
DNA: TGTGCCAGCAGGTACCGGGACAGGACTTACGAGCAGTACTTC
CDR3: CASRYRDRTYEQYF

V: TRBV6-5
D: TRBD1
J: TRBJ1-6
size: NA
DNA: TGTGCCAGCAGTTACGGGACAGATAATTCACCCCTCCACTTT
CDR3: CASSYGTDNSPLHF

V: TRBV19
D: TRBD1
J: TRBJ2-2
size: NA
DNA: TGTGCCAGCACCGACAGGGCCAACACCGGGGAGCTGTTTTTT
CDR3: CASTDRANTGELFF

V: TRBV5-1
D: NA
J: TRBJ1-1
size: NA
DNA: TGCGCCAGCAGCTACACAGGGCCCACTGAAGCTTTCTTT
CDR3: CASSYTGPTEAFF

V: TRBV9
D: NA
J: TRBJ2-1
size: NA
DNA: TGTGCCAGCAGCGCCGACGGGACACAGTACAATGAGCAGTTCTTC
CDR3: CASSADGTQYNEQFF

V: TRBV6-1
D: TRBD2
J: TRBJ2-3
size: NA
DNA: TGTGCCAGCAGTGAAGCGGCCGCGGGGGGGTCCACAGATACGCAGTATTTT
CDR3: CASSEAAAGGSTDTQYF

V: TRBV7-8
D: TRBD1
J: TRBJ2-7
size: NA
DNA: TGTGCCAGCAGCCTCCAACAGGGGAACGAGCAGTACTTC
CDR3: CASSLQQGNEQYF

V: TRBV4-3
D: TRBD1
J: TRBJ2-1
size: NA
DNA: TGCGCCAGCAGCCAAGAGACTACAGGGGGCGGGTATGAGCAGTTCTTC
CDR3: CASSQETTGGGYEQFF

V: TRBV15
D: TRBD2
J: TRBJ2-7
size: NA
DNA: TGTGCCACCAGCTCTACTACTAGCGGGGCTTTCGAGCAGTACTTC
CDR3: CATSSTTSGAFEQYF

V: TRBV5-1
D: NA
J: TRBJ1-1
size: once
DNA: TGCGCCAGCAGCTTGGCCACGGGGAGAGTCACTGAAGCTTTCTTT
CDR3: CASSLATGRVTEAFF

V: TRBV4-3
D: NA
J: TRBJ1-5
size: NA
DNA: TGCGCCAGCAGCCAAGTGGCAGGTTTTAATCAGCCCCAGCATTTT
CDR3: CASSQVAGFNQPQHF

V: TRBV6-6
D: TRBD1
J: TRBJ1-3
size: NA
DNA: TGTGCCAGCAGCTCAGGGGGCCCTGGAAACACCATATATTTT
CDR3: CASSSGGPGNTIYF